Listed below are T cell receptor beta chains from one sample, sequenced in a study of blood T cell repertoires in COVID-19. Here immunoSEQ multiplex PCR was the method, and the copy in TCRdb shows in-frame clones only, minus some. This table has 330,000 or so clones, 85% to 90% appearing once. The sequenced sample was PBMCs or T cells enriched from blood (not recorded which). All receptors come from a woman aged 30 to 39 who had been exposed to COVID-19. CDR3s include the opening cysteine and the closing phenylalanine or tryptophan. Fields, in order: J gene, D gene, V gene, clone size, CDR3 protein, CDR3 DNA. The D gene is left open where the match is weak. Where a row states a size, it is once, few, many or the class of an expanded clone; other rows omit it.

TRBJ2-5,NA,TRBV5-6,NA,CASSLRLETQYF,TGTGCCAGCAGCTTGCGTCTGGAGACCCAGTACTTC
TRBJ1-2,NA,TRBV29-1,NA,CSVRGREGYGYTF,TGCAGCGTTCGCGGCAGGGAGGGCTATGGCTACACCTTC
TRBJ2-7,TRBD2,TRBV7-8,NA,CASSAAAGLSYEQYF,TGTGCCAGCAGCGCCGCAGCGGGACTCTCCTACGAGCAGTACTTC
TRBJ2-1,NA,TRBV5-4,few,CASSLGARTGNNEQFF,TGTGCCAGCAGCTTGGGAGCACGGACCGGGAACAATGAGCAGTTCTTC
TRBJ1-2,TRBD1,TRBV18,NA,CASSPWQGAEDYGYTF,TGTGCCAGCTCACCATGGCAGGGGGCTGAGGACTATGGCTACACCTTC
TRBJ2-1,NA,TRBV7-8,NA,CASSLGRSPYNEQFF,TGTGCCAGCAGCTTAGGGAGGTCCCCTTACAATGAGCAGTTCTTC
TRBJ1-5,TRBD1,TRBV15,NA,CATSHRRDSYQPQHF,TGTGCCACCAGCCACCGCAGGGACAGCTATCAGCCCCAGCATTTT
TRBJ1-2,NA,TRBV19,NA,CASSIEGDYGYTF,TGTGCCAGTAGTATCGAGGGTGACTATGGCTACACCTTC
TRBJ2-7,NA,TRBV10-3,NA,CAISGEGDEQYF,TGTGCCATCAGTGGTGAAGGGGACGAGCAGTACTTC
TRBJ2-1,TRBD1,TRBV28,NA,CASSNPTGVSYNEQFF,TGTGCCAGCAGTAACCCGACAGGGGTCTCCTACAATGAGCAGTTCTTC
TRBJ2-7,NA,TRBV5-1,NA,CASSFSRGNEQYF,TGCGCCAGCAGCTTTTCCAGGGGCAACGAGCAGTACTTC
TRBJ2-7,NA,TRBV29-1,NA,CSVGPSQYEQYF,TGCAGCGTTGGTCCTAGCCAGTACGAGCAGTACTTC
TRBJ1-5,NA,TRBV19,NA,CASTLGGQYQPQHF,TGTGCCAGTACCCTCGGAGGACAGTACCAGCCCCAGCATTTT
TRBJ1-1,TRBD1,TRBV10-1,NA,CASSPLIGQGVAEAFF,TGCGCCAGCAGCCCCTTAATCGGACAGGGGGTGGCTGAAGCTTTCTTT
TRBJ2-1,TRBD2,TRBV5-8,NA,CASSLGVLAGSYNEQFF,TGTGCCAGCAGCCTGGGTGTACTAGCGGGCTCCTACAATGAGCAGTTCTTC
TRBJ2-7,NA,TRBV11-2,NA,CASSFGRGEQYF,TGTGCCAGCAGCTTCGGTCGGGGCGAGCAGTACTTC
TRBJ2-7,TRBD2,TRBV9,NA,CASSRTSGRSYEQYF,TGTGCCAGCAGTCGAACTAGCGGGAGGTCCTACGAGCAGTACTTC
TRBJ1-4,TRBD1,TRBV28,once,CASSLGGQGGFEKLFF,TGTGCCAGCAGTTTAGGGGGACAGGGAGGTTTCGAAAAACTGTTTTTT
TRBJ1-5,NA,TRBV18,NA,CASSPPIKQGSNQPQHF,TGTGCCAGCTCACCACCAATCAAACAGGGCAGCAATCAGCCCCAGCATTTT
TRBJ1-1,NA,TRBV11-3,NA,CASSLDGLSNTEAFF,TGTGCCAGCAGCTTAGATGGGCTTTCCAACACTGAAGCTTTCTTT
TRBJ1-3,TRBD1,TRBV7-8,NA,CASSLPRQGAAGNTIYF,TGTGCCAGCAGCTTACCCCGACAGGGGGCAGCTGGAAACACCATATATTTT
TRBJ2-1,TRBD1,TRBV19,NA,CASSTPGQGQNEQFF,TGTGCCAGTAGTACACCGGGACAGGGTCAAAATGAGCAGTTCTTC
TRBJ1-2,TRBD1,TRBV2,NA,CASSEGDSYGYTF,TGTGCCAGCAGTGAGGGGGACAGCTATGGCTACACCTTC
TRBJ1-2,NA,TRBV9,NA,CASSVASRGGYTF,TGTGCCAGCAGCGTAGCGAGCAGGGGCGGCTACACCTTC
TRBJ1-2,TRBD1,TRBV5-6,NA,CASSLFATGGFYGYTF,TGTGCCAGCAGCTTGTTCGCGACAGGGGGCTTCTATGGCTACACCTTC
TRBJ2-5,TRBD1,TRBV7-2,NA,CASSSLGQGQETQYF,TGTGCCAGCAGCTCCCTTGGACAGGGACAAGAGACCCAGTACTTC
TRBJ2-2,NA,TRBV21-1,NA,CASTRGVGGELFF,TGTGCCAGCACCAGGGGGGTTGGCGGGGAGCTGTTTTTT
TRBJ2-7,NA,TRBV12-3/TRBV12-4,few,CASRQGFTYEQYF,TGTGCCAGCAGGCAGGGGTTCACCTACGAGCAGTACTTC
TRBJ1-2,TRBD1,TRBV28,NA,CASSLPSPGQSHGYTF,TGTGCCAGCAGTCTCCCGTCCCCGGGACAGAGCCATGGCTACACCTTC
TRBJ2-7,NA,TRBV19,NA,CATRITGQTYEQYF,TGTGCCACCCGGATTACGGGACAAACCTACGAGCAGTACTTC
TRBJ2-4,NA,TRBV4-1,NA,CASSQEQGLAKNIQYF,TGCGCCAGCAGCCAAGAACAGGGATTAGCCAAAAACATTCAGTACTTC
TRBJ1-2,TRBD1,TRBV30,NA,CAWIRTGPARGYTF,TGTGCCTGGATCAGGACAGGCCCTGCTAGGGGCTACACCTTC
TRBJ2-7,TRBD1,TRBV11-2,NA,CASSVTGGRDEQYF,TGTGCCAGCAGCGTGACAGGGGGTAGAGACGAGCAGTACTTC
TRBJ1-1,NA,TRBV3-1/TRBV3-2,NA,CASSLRGMNTEAFF,TGTGCCAGCAGCCTTAGGGGCATGAACACTGAAGCTTTCTTT
TRBJ2-7,TRBD1,TRBV12-5,NA,CASALQGAYEQYF,TGTGCTAGTGCCTTACAGGGGGCCTACGAGCAGTACTTC
TRBJ2-7,NA,TRBV4-1,NA,CASSPIGGYSYEQYF,TGCGCCAGCAGCCCTATCGGAGGATACTCCTACGAGCAGTACTTC
TRBJ1-1,NA,TRBV6-5,NA,CASSYSRGEAFF,TGTGCCAGCAGTTACTCGCGGGGCGAAGCTTTCTTT
TRBJ1-2,TRBD1,TRBV5-1,NA,CASSLTGEYGYTF,TGCGCCAGCAGCTTGACAGGGGAATATGGCTACACCTTC
TRBJ1-2,TRBD1,TRBV6-5,once,CASSYKPTGQGNGYTF,TGTGCCAGCAGTTACAAACCGACGGGACAGGGGAATGGCTACACCTTC
TRBJ2-7,TRBD1,TRBV24-1,NA,CATSGRDRGYEQYF,TGTGCCACCAGTGGCCGGGACAGGGGCTACGAGCAGTACTTC
TRBJ2-2,TRBD1,TRBV7-3,NA,CASSSAGQGDTGELFF,TGTGCCAGCAGTTCTGCGGGACAGGGGGACACCGGGGAGCTGTTTTTT
TRBJ2-1,TRBD2,TRBV5-1,NA,CASSPGTSGRAAYNEQFF,TGCGCCAGCAGCCCTGGGACTAGCGGGAGGGCCGCCTACAATGAGCAGTTCTTC
TRBJ1-5,TRBD1,TRBV18,NA,CASSRDRVEPQHF,TGTGCCAGCTCTCGGGACAGGGTAGAGCCCCAGCATTTT
TRBJ2-1,TRBD2,TRBV2,NA,CASSSETSASYNEQFF,TGTGCCAGCAGTTCCGAGACTAGCGCCTCCTACAATGAGCAGTTCTTC
TRBJ2-2,TRBD1,TRBV9,NA,CASSVRQGAIGELFF,TGTGCCAGCAGCGTAAGACAGGGAGCAATCGGGGAGCTGTTTTTT
TRBJ1-1,NA,TRBV28,NA,CASRAEQGGHTEAFF,TGTGCCAGCAGGGCAGAACAGGGAGGGCACACTGAAGCTTTCTTT